This entry features one T cell receptor (beta chain) sequence. This specimen comes from a study of T-cell memory formation after mild COVID-19. V was trimmed by 7 bases and J by 0 bases, leaving 14 bases between them. The CDR3 loop spans 14 amino acids. Germline CDR1 reads GTSNPN; CDR2 reads SVGIG (reference sequence). TCRdb used MiXCR to reprocess the 5' RACE reads, holding one entry per CDR3 protein. The sample contains about 440,000 distinct CDR3 sequences, about 20% of which appear only once. This TCR derives from an adult woman who had mild COVID-19 (a few samples of this study predate the infection). Cell type and time point are not known. Sequenced material: PBMCs or a T cell subset sorted from them (not recorded which). V is TRBV30 and J is TRBJ2-3; D is ambiguous. The chain's CDR3 is CAFLRPTSTDTQYF. The CDR3 region has the DNA TGTGCCTTCCTCAGGCCCACTAGCACAGATACGCAGTATTTT. Full variable domain (rest looked up from reference TRBV30 and TRBJ2-3): SQTIHQWPATLVQPVGSPLSLECTVEGTSNPNLYWYRQAAGRGLQLLFYSVGIGQISSEVPQNLSASRPQDRQFILSSKKLLLSDSGFYLCAFLRPTSTDTQYFGPGTRLTVL.